A single sample is the source of the 10 T cell receptor beta chains below, sequenced in a study of shared clonotypes between healthy human individuals. Measured with immunoSEQ multiplex PCR; TCRdb has only the in-frame clones, and not every one. Of around 1 million clones listed, 76% were seen once; the top ten hold around 1.5%. Sequencing was done on a sample of memory CD4+ T cells sorted from blood. Noted subset: CD45RA-negative fraction. These receptors were collected from a man aged 18 to 29 in good health.

The V call is TRBV5-4, the J call TRBJ2-1, with 7 bases fitting TRBD2. The CDR3 runs 17 residues. The germline CDR1 and CDR2 sequences are SGHNT and YYREEE (reference sequence). V lost 3 bases, J lost 0 bases, and 9 bases stayed unmatched. Here the CDR3 reads CASSSLGLAASYNEQFF. Written as DNA, the CDR3 is TGTGCCAGCAGCTCGTTAGGCCTAGCGGCCTCCTACAATGAGCAGTTCTTC.

This clone occurred once. V and J are TRBV30 and TRBJ2-2; 8 nucleotides align to TRBD1. CDR1 is GTSNPN and CDR2 is SVGIG in the germline V gene (reference sequence). The CDR3 loop spans 15 amino acids. Trimming cost V 4 bases and J 5 bases; bases outside gene matches: 9. The CDR3 protein is CAWKARGPRTGELFF. CDR3 DNA: TGTGCCTGGAAGGCCAGGGGGCCGAGGACCGGGGAGCTGTTTTTT.

CDR3 in amino acids: CASSRGQGATEAFF. The DNA for the CDR3 is TGTGCCAGCAGCCGAGGACAGGGGGCGACTGAAGCTTTCTTT. V is TRBV28 and J is TRBJ1-1, with 11 bases matching TRBD1. Trimming cost V 6 bases and J 5 bases; bases outside gene matches: 5. Germline V lookup: CDR1 MDHEN, CDR2 SYDVKM. The CDR3 spans 14 residues.

On this clone itself: Other DNA sequences in this specimen translate into the identical CDR3. This chain links TRBV18 with TRBJ1-1; D gene ambiguous. CDR1 and CDR2 from the germline V gene are KGHSH and LQKENI. Trimming shortened V by 4 bases and J by 1 base, and 7 bases separated the two germline ends. The CDR3 is 13 residues long. The CDR3 nucleotides are TGTGCCAGCTCACGTGAAGGGAACACTGAAGCTTTCTTT. This sequence encodes CASSREGNTEAFF.

The chain combines TRBV5-1 with TRBJ1-1, with 9 bases fitting TRBD1. V was clipped by 4 bases and J by 4 bases; unmatched bases: 5. This CDR3 has 14 residues. The germline V gene has CDR1 SGHRS and CDR2 YFSETQ. The CDR3 loop is CASSEQGAGTEAFF. In DNA form, the CDR3 reads TGCGCCAGCAGCGAACAGGGGGCGGGCACTGAAGCTTTCTTT.

The chain carries TRBV6-1 and TRBJ1-6; perhaps TRBD1 as D (5 bases). Germline V lookup: CDR1 MNHNS, CDR2 SASEGT. This CDR3 region has 14 residues. Trimming pared 2 bases from V and 7 bases from J, leaving 9 bases between. The CDR3 region is CASSEMTVNSPLHF. As DNA, the CDR3 is TGTGCCAGCAGTGAAATGACAGTGAATTCACCCCTCCACTTT.

This rearrangement joins TRBV4-2 to TRBJ1-1, with D hard to call. V was trimmed by 0 bases and J by 1 base, leaving 9 bases between them. CDR1 and CDR2 from the germline V gene are LGHNA and YNFKEQ. The CDR3 loop spans 15 amino acids. CDR3 region: CASSQDAPTNTEAFF. The CDR3 DNA reads as TGTGCCAGCAGCCAAGACGCCCCGACGAACACTGAAGCTTTCTTT.

The CDR3 DNA reads TGTGCCAGCAGTAGGGAGGGGTTCGGATACTATGGCTACACCTTC. This gives the protein CASSREGFGYYGYTF. The chain is built from TRBV6-1 and TRBJ1-2, with a possible D match to TRBD1 (5 bases). CDR1 is MNHNS, CDR2 SASEGT, per germline. Between the trimmed V and J ends, which lost 5 bases and 3 bases, there was a span of 16 bases. The CDR3 runs to 15 residues.

This chain links TRBV30 with TRBJ1-3; D might be TRBD1 (5 bases). This CDR3 has 18 amino acids. V was trimmed by 0 bases and J by 1 base, leaving 19 bases between them. Germline-derived CDR1 and CDR2 are GTSNPN and SVGIG (reference sequence). The CDR3 loop is CAWSVRGSGVESGNTIYF. CDR3 nucleotide sequence: TGTGCCTGGAGTGTAAGGGGTAGCGGGGTCGAGTCTGGAAACACCATATATTTT.

Points on this clone: Different DNA sequences within this sample yield the same CDR3. The chain carries TRBV30 and TRBJ1-1; D call uncertain. Trimming took 0 bases from V and 5 from J, leaving 4 bases between them. The germline CDR1 and CDR2 sequences are GTSNPN and SVGIG (reference sequence). The length of the CDR3 is 11 residues. The CDR3 nucleotides are TGTGCCTGGAGTGTAGGGACTGAAGCTTTCTTT. This translates into CAWSVGTEAFF.